The rows below give T cell receptor beta chains drawn from one sample of a study of cytomegalovirus exposure and HLA in healthy donors. This table comes from immunoSEQ multiplex PCR, and its TCRdb copy is limited to in-frame clones, with some not included. The repertoire holds 120,000 to 150,000 clones, with roughly 80% as singletons. The sample comprised PBMCs. The receptors come from a female donor in good health and CMV-seronegative. Each CDR3 is given with its conserved first and last residue. A D gene is named only where the DNA matches it firmly. Clone size appears in some rows only: once, few, many, or a class for an expanded clone.

TRBV28	NA	TRBJ1-5	NA	TGTGCCAGCTCGGAGGACAGTTATAGCAATCAGCCCCAGCATTTT	CASSEDSYSNQPQHF
TRBV5-4	TRBD1	TRBJ1-2	NA	TGTGCCAGCAGCCCCGGACAGGCACGCTGGGATGGCTACACCTTC	CASSPGQARWDGYTF
TRBV27	TRBD1	TRBJ2-3	NA	TGTGCCAGCAGGGACAGGGGGCCCAGTACGCAGTATTTT	CASRDRGPSTQYF
TRBV6-5	TRBD1	TRBJ2-1	once	TGTGCCAGCGCTAGGGGGCAGGTCTCCTACAATGAGCAGTTCTTC	CASARGQVSYNEQFF
TRBV18	NA	TRBJ1-1	NA	TGTGCCAGCTCACCCCGCAGTGGGGGGGACGGCACTGAAGCTTTCTTT	CASSPRSGGDGTEAFF
TRBV6-1	NA	TRBJ1-5	NA	TGTGCCAGCAGTGATACCGACAATAGCAATCAGCCCCAGCATTTT	CASSDTDNSNQPQHF
TRBV6-4	TRBD1	TRBJ1-2	NA	TGTGCCAGCAGAGGACAGGGGGCAGGAGGCTACACCTTC	CASRGQGAGGYTF
TRBV4-2	TRBD1	TRBJ1-5	NA	TGTGCCAGCAGCCAAGGATGGACAGGGCTAAATCAGCCCCAGCATTTT	CASSQGWTGLNQPQHF
TRBV27	TRBD2	TRBJ2-4	once	TGTGCCAGCAGTTTGAGGGTCCTAGCGGGAGGGCCAGGAGAAAACATTCAGTACTTC	CASSLRVLAGGPGENIQYF
TRBV10-3	NA	TRBJ1-1	NA	TGTGCCATCAGTGACCCCAGCAGGCCCAACGGTACTGAAGCTTTCTTT	CAISDPSRPNGTEAFF
TRBV29-1	NA	TRBJ2-1	NA	TGCAGCGTTGAAGATCAAGGGAGAAGGCAATACTACAATGAGCAGTTCTTC	CSVEDQGRRQYYNEQFF
TRBV6-5	NA	TRBJ2-3	once	TGTGCCAGCAGTGCCTATAGCACAGATACGCAGTATTTT	CASSAYSTDTQYF
TRBV28	NA	TRBJ1-5	NA	TGTGCCAGCAGTTTAGGGACAACCGGCAATCAGCCCCAGCATTTT	CASSLGTTGNQPQHF
TRBV5-1	TRBD1	TRBJ1-1	few	TGCGCCAGCAGTCCTAGACAGGGGGTTGTCACTGAAGCTTTCTTT	CASSPRQGVVTEAFF
TRBV19	NA	TRBJ2-2	NA	TGTGCCAGTAGCGTCTACACCGGGGAGCTGTTTTTT	CASSVYTGELFF
TRBV5-1	TRBD1	TRBJ1-2	NA	TGCGCCAGCAGCTTAACAGGGGATAGGTCTAACTATGGCTACACCTTC	CASSLTGDRSNYGYTF
TRBV19	NA	TRBJ2-3	NA	TGTGCCAGTAGTAAAGACGGAGGCACAGATACGCAGTATTTT	CASSKDGGTDTQYF
TRBV28	NA	TRBJ2-7	NA	TGTGCCAGCAGCACCTCGGGACTCCCAGGAAACTACGAGCAGTACTTC	CASSTSGLPGNYEQYF
TRBV10-3	TRBD2	TRBJ2-7	NA	TGTGCCATCACGGCTAGCGGGAGATGGTACGAGCAGTACTTC	CAITASGRWYEQYF
TRBV27	TRBD2	TRBJ2-2	NA	TGTGCCAGCACAACTAGCGTCGACGACACCGGGGAGCTGTTTTTT	CASTTSVDDTGELFF
TRBV15	NA	TRBJ2-1	NA	TGTGCCACCAGCAGAGCCGGCCGTACGGTGGGGCTGGTTTACAATGAGCAGTTCTTC	CATSRAGRTVGLVYNEQFF
TRBV5-1	TRBD1	TRBJ2-7	NA	TGCGCCAGCAGCTTGACAGGGGGCGCCTATGACGAGCAGTACTTC	CASSLTGGAYDEQYF
TRBV27	TRBD2	TRBJ2-3	few	TGTGCCAGCAGTTTCCCTAGCGGGACCCCCCGCACAGATACGCAGTATTTT	CASSFPSGTPRTDTQYF
TRBV25-1	NA	TRBJ2-7	few	TGTGCCAGCAGTGAATCCCTCTACGAGCAGTACTTC	CASSESLYEQYF
TRBV6-7	NA	TRBJ2-1	NA	TGTGCCAGCAGTTACTCCGAGCAGGTAATTATCAATGAGCAGTTCTTC	CASSYSEQVIINEQFF
TRBV27	NA	TRBJ2-1	NA	TGTGCCATCTTTCCGGGACAAGGGGACAATGAGCAGTTCTTC	CAIFPGQGDNEQFF
TRBV29-1	TRBD1	TRBJ2-3	once	TGCAGCGTTGAAGGGGGGACAGGTCTCTTTAGCACAGATACGCAGTATTTT	CSVEGGTGLFSTDTQYF
TRBV28	TRBD2	TRBJ2-1	NA	TGTGCCAGCCACGGGAGGGACTACAATGAGCAGTTCTTC	CASHGRDYNEQFF
TRBV19	TRBD1	TRBJ2-5	few	TGTGCCAGTAGTGCAGGGGGCTTGGAGACCCAGTACTTC	CASSAGGLETQYF
TRBV6-1	NA	TRBJ2-2	NA	TGTGCCGTGGGGAAGCGGTCAATGAACACCGGGGAGCTGTTTTTT	CAVGKRSMNTGELFF
TRBV23-1	NA	TRBJ2-3	NA	TGCGCCAGCAGTCAATTTAGGGCAGGGCACACGCAGTATTTT	CASSQFRAGHTQYF
TRBV7-8	NA	TRBJ1-1	few	TGTGCCAGCAGCTGGGGGCCTTTGACAGAAGCTTTCTTT	CASSWGPLTEAFF
TRBV29-1	TRBD1	TRBJ2-3	once	TGCAGCGAGGGACAGCCCGAAGGAAAAGATACGCAGTATTTT	CSEGQPEGKDTQYF
TRBV28	TRBD1	TRBJ2-7	NA	TGTGCCAGCAGAAGTCAGGGGGCCTACGAGCAGTACTTC	CASRSQGAYEQYF
TRBV5-6	NA	TRBJ2-7	NA	TGTGCCAGCAGCCCGTATGCGGGACTCGGAAATTACGAGCAGTACTTC	CASSPYAGLGNYEQYF